This T cell receptor (beta chain) was obtained from a study of cytomegalovirus exposure and HLA in healthy donors. Study observations and caveats: In presence/absence analyses, roughly uniform sequencing depth across donors was assumed. Previous analysis showed most TCR beta V segments were productive about 87% or about 30% of the time. According to the study, some 160 TCR beta chains were cytomegalovirus-associated.

With respect to this clone: What it recognizes is unknown.

The primer mix had 60 Vbeta and 13 Jbeta primers. TCRdb's copy holds only in-frame clones and misses some; the assay was immunoSEQ multiplex PCR. This table holds 200,000 to 250,000 clones, about 83% found once. Germline V lookup: CDR1 SGHAT, CDR2 FQDESV (reference sequence). CDR3 size: 15 residues. J lost 7 bases, V lost 1 base, and 5 bases had no gene match. The clonotype originates from a girl between 5 and 17 years old in good health and CMV-seronegative. The chain couples TRBV11-1 to TRBJ2-1; the match to TRBD2 covers 9 bases. Material: PBMCs. CDR3 DNA: TGTGCCAGCAGCTTAGGGGTTAGCGGGAGTAATGAGCAGTTCTTC. Protein product: CASSLGVSGSNEQFF.